These T cell receptor beta chains were read from a single sample in a study of blood T cell repertoires in COVID-19. Clones were sequenced by immunoSEQ multiplex PCR, and TCRdb holds only the in-frame ones, with some missing. Among tens of thousands of clones listed, 80% were seen once. The source material was peripheral blood. The origin of the receptors is a human donor in a cohort sampled during active COVID-19. Each CDR3 is given with its conserved first and last residue. Each record gives: CDR3 DNA, CDR3 protein, clone size, D gene, J gene, V gene. The D gene is left open where the match is weak. Rows give clone size only sometimes, using once, few, many, or a class for an expanded clone.

TGTGCCACCAGCAGAGAACGGGGGGGCGGCTATGGCTACACCTTC | CATSRERGGGYGYTF | NA | NA | TRBJ1-2 | TRBV15
TGTGCCAGCAATTTTAGACGGGGGGACGCCGGGGAGCTGTTTTTT | CASNFRRGDAGELFF | NA | TRBD2 | TRBJ2-2 | TRBV7-8
TGTGCCAGCAGCCCGACTAGCGGGGGAGTCAATGAGCAGTTCTTC | CASSPTSGGVNEQFF | NA | TRBD2 | TRBJ2-1 | TRBV11-3
TGTGCCAGCAAGCCCGGAAGCGAGGGTGGCTACACCTTC | CASKPGSEGGYTF | NA | NA | TRBJ1-2 | TRBV6-6
TGTGCCAGCAGCTTAGGCGAACGGAACACTGAAGCTTTCTTT | CASSLGERNTEAFF | NA | NA | TRBJ1-1 | TRBV7-2
TGTGCCAGCAGCTTCAGGGATGGGGCTGAAGCTTTCTTT | CASSFRDGAEAFF | few | NA | TRBJ1-1 | TRBV7-2
TGTGCCAGCAGTTTATACCCCACAGGGGCGGGCGTCTATGGCTACACCTTC | CASSLYPTGAGVYGYTF | few | TRBD1 | TRBJ1-2 | TRBV27
TGTGCCAGCAGCTGGACAGGGGCGAACACCGGGGAGCTGTTTTTT | CASSWTGANTGELFF | NA | TRBD1 | TRBJ2-2 | TRBV5-5
TGTGCCACCAGTGTCAGGTCGACCGGGGAGCTGTTTTTT | CATSVRSTGELFF | NA | NA | TRBJ2-2 | TRBV24-1
TGTGCCAGCAGCACCACCGCGACGAGGGACAACGAGCAGTACTTC | CASSTTATRDNEQYF | NA | NA | TRBJ2-7 | TRBV7-2
TGTGCCAGCAGACCGACGGGAGGATATGGCTACACCTTC | CASRPTGGYGYTF | NA | NA | TRBJ1-2 | TRBV6-5
TGTGCCAGCAGTTTCAGCGGGACAGGGGGCTGGTATGGAAACACCATATATTTT | CASSFSGTGGWYGNTIYF | NA | TRBD1 | TRBJ1-3 | TRBV28
TGTGCCAGCAGCCAGGCCCCGAACACTGAAGCTTTCTTT | CASSQAPNTEAFF | few | NA | TRBJ1-1 | TRBV3-1/TRBV3-2
TGTGCCAGCACCGGGACAGTCTACGAGCAGTACTTC | CASTGTVYEQYF | NA | TRBD1 | TRBJ2-7 | TRBV28
TGTGCCAGCAGCCCCCCCTGGAGGGAGAACACTGAAGCTTTCTTT | CASSPPWRENTEAFF | medium-sized | NA | TRBJ1-1 | TRBV7-9
TGCGCCAGCAGCCAGCTCACTAGCGGGGGGCCAGATACGCAGTATTTT | CASSQLTSGGPDTQYF | NA | TRBD2 | TRBJ2-3 | TRBV4-3
TGTGCCAGCAGAGCAGGGCCTGCAACTAATGAAAAACTGTTTTTT | CASRAGPATNEKLFF | NA | NA | TRBJ1-4 | TRBV6-5
TGTGCCAGCAGCGGGGACATTCAGGATACGCAGTATTTT | CASSGDIQDTQYF | NA | NA | TRBJ2-3 | TRBV5-6
TGTGCCAGCAGCCCCCCGGGATTCCTGAACACTGAAGCTTTCTTT | CASSPPGFLNTEAFF | NA | NA | TRBJ1-1 | TRBV7-9
TGTGCCAGTAGTATGGGTACAGGGTTTACCAATCAGCCCCAGCATTTT | CASSMGTGFTNQPQHF | NA | NA | TRBJ1-5 | TRBV19
TGTGCCAGCACTCCTTGGGGGGCAACTAATGAAAAACTGTTTTTT | CASTPWGATNEKLFF | NA | NA | TRBJ1-4 | TRBV6-4
TGCGCCAGCGGGACAGGGAAGACTGAAGCTTTCTTT | CASGTGKTEAFF | NA | TRBD1 | TRBJ1-1 | TRBV5-1
TGTGCCAGCTCACCACCTAATGGGGAGGGCACTGAAGCTTTCTTT | CASSPPNGEGTEAFF | once | NA | TRBJ1-1 | TRBV18
TGTGCCAGCAGCTTGGGACCCGGACTCTCTCAGCCCCAGCATTTT | CASSLGPGLSQPQHF | NA | NA | TRBJ1-5 | TRBV5-5
TGTGCCAGCAGTTACCGACAGGGGCCTGCCTACGAGCAGTACTTC | CASSYRQGPAYEQYF | NA | TRBD1 | TRBJ2-7 | TRBV6-5
TGTGCCAGCAGCCAAGATATGGGCATGGGGAGGCGAGAGACCCAGTACTTC | CASSQDMGMGRRETQYF | NA | NA | TRBJ2-5 | TRBV3-1/TRBV3-2
TGTGCCAGCGCGGGGGGGGCCTCCGGGGAGACCCAGTACTTC | CASAGGASGETQYF | NA | TRBD2 | TRBJ2-5 | TRBV27
TGTGCCAGCAGCAGGGGGCGAGGAGGTTCTAATGAAAAACTGTTTTTT | CASSRGRGGSNEKLFF | once | TRBD1 | TRBJ1-4 | TRBV2
TGTGCCAGTAGTATCGGGTACCCTCAAAATTCACCCCTCCACTTT | CASSIGYPQNSPLHF | NA | NA | TRBJ1-6 | TRBV19
TGTGCCAGCAGCTTTACCGGCACTCTGACAGGGGGTCGGGGCTACACCTTC | CASSFTGTLTGGRGYTF | NA | TRBD1 | TRBJ1-2 | TRBV7-2
TGTGCCAGCAGTGCCCCGGGACAGGGTGCGCGGAGGACTGAAGCTTTCTTT | CASSAPGQGARRTEAFF | NA | TRBD1 | TRBJ1-1 | TRBV6-1
TGTGCCAGCAGCCACGACAGGGGTAACACTGAAGCTTTCTTT | CASSHDRGNTEAFF | NA | TRBD1 | TRBJ1-1 | TRBV7-9
TGTGCCAGCAGTACAGGGAACTGGGAGACCCAGTACTTC | CASSTGNWETQYF | few | NA | TRBJ2-5 | TRBV2
TGCGCCAGCAGCTTTGGGACAGGGGGCTACGAGCAGTACTTC | CASSFGTGGYEQYF | NA | TRBD1 | TRBJ2-7 | TRBV5-1
TGTGCCAGCAGTCGGACTCGGGAGACCCAGTACTTC | CASSRTRETQYF | NA | NA | TRBJ2-5 | TRBV7-2
TGTGCCAGCAGCGTAGCGAGGGACAGGGCCAATCAGCCCCAGCATTTT | CASSVARDRANQPQHF | few | TRBD1 | TRBJ1-5 | TRBV9
TGCGCCAGCAGTCGGGACTACAACTATGGCTACACCTTC | CASSRDYNYGYTF | NA | NA | TRBJ1-2 | TRBV5-1
TGTGCCAGCAGCTTCTCCTCCGGGTCATACAATGAGCAGTTCTTC | CASSFSSGSYNEQFF | NA | NA | TRBJ2-1 | TRBV11-2
TGTGCCAGCAGCCCCTCCGGGACAGGGTACACTGAAGCTTTCTTT | CASSPSGTGYTEAFF | NA | TRBD1 | TRBJ1-1 | TRBV6-2/TRBV6-3
TGTGCCAGCAGCTTAGGGCTTTTACTAGCGGGAGGGACAGATACGCAGTATTTT | CASSLGLLLAGGTDTQYF | NA | TRBD2 | TRBJ2-3 | TRBV7-6